The TCR beta chain described here comes from a study of identical twins. Notes on the study in general: Out-of-frame TCR alpha sharing observed in monozygotic twins exceeded model estimates. In cord blood, abundant beta clonotypes had fewer insertions; memory showed no trend.

CDR1 and CDR2 from the germline V gene are MGHDK and SYGVNS. J gave up 0 bases and V 4 bases, and 8 bases lay outside the gene matches. The CDR3 length is 16 residues. All donors were healthy, and all were Caucasian. As concerns this clonotype: Its target is unknown.

TCRdb independently ran MiXCR on the 5' RACE reads; one entry per CDR3 protein. The data contain about 340,000 distinct CDR3 sequences, 12% of them singletons. These data are also associated with another study on yellow fever vaccine responses in identical twins.

V usage is TRBV25-1 and J usage is TRBJ1-2; 7 positions match TRBD1. The receptor was derived from a woman between 18 and 29 years old in good health. Sequencing input: CD8+ T cells sorted from blood. The CDR3 DNA is TGTGCCAGCAGTGCCACCGGACAGGAGGCTAACTATGGCTACACCTTC. This codes for CASSATGQEANYGYTF.